The 18 T cell receptor beta chains below come from one sample, sequenced in a study of cytomegalovirus exposure and HLA in healthy donors. The assay was immunoSEQ multiplex PCR, and TCRdb's table has in-frame clones only and misses some. The table has 60,000 to 90,000 clones, around four fifths seen once. The sample consisted of PBMCs. These receptors originate from a man between 25 and 39 years old in good health and CMV-seronegative.

The chain carries TRBV5-1 and TRBJ2-5; 9 bases align to TRBD2. CDR3 size: 15 residues. Germline trimming cut 0 bases from V and 4 bases from J; bases unmatched to any gene: 4. Germline values: CDR1 SGHRS, CDR2 YFSETQ. DNA for the CDR3: TGCGCCAGCAGCTTGGGTGCAGCGGGGGGAGAGACCCAGTACTTC. Translated: CASSLGAAGGETQYF.

The chain recombines TRBV5-6 with TRBJ2-3; D remains ambiguous. This CDR3 is built from 15 residues. The V end lost 0 bases, the J end lost 0 bases, and 8 bases lay between the germline ends. Germline assignment: CDR1 SGHDT and CDR2 YYEEEE. DNA of the CDR3: TGTGCCAGCAGCTTGGAGGAGTATAGCACAGATACGCAGTATTTT. As protein: CASSLEEYSTDTQYF.

The chain is built from TRBV6-6 and TRBJ2-6; 8 bases agree with TRBD2. The germline V gene encodes CDR1 MNHNY and CDR2 SVGAGI (reference sequence). The V gene end was trimmed by 5 bases and the J gene end by 10 bases; junction bases not matched to a gene: 7. The CDR3 totals 14 residues. The CDR3: CASSPGGFLNVLTF. CDR3 in DNA: TGTGCCAGCAGTCCGGGGGGGTTTTTAAACGTCCTGACTTTC.

The chain has TRBV11-2 and TRBJ2-3, with TRBD2 matching over 8 bases. Germline V gene data show CDR1 as SGHAT and CDR2 as FQNNGV. The V and J ends lost 1 base and 6 bases, in that order; junction bases with no gene match: 12. There are 17 residues in the CDR3. CDR3 bases: TGTGCCAGCAGCTTAGTTGGAGCGGGAGCCAGGTCGGATACGCAGTATTTT. Protein sequence: CASSLVGAGARSDTQYF.

The gene calls are TRBV6-1 and TRBJ1-1; perhaps TRBD1 as D (5 bases). CDR1 is MNHNS, CDR2 SASEGT, per germline. CDR3 length equals 12 residues. V was pared by 8 bases and J by 5 bases, with 12 bases between. The CDR3, as DNA: TGTGCCAGCGTGACGGGGGGTACTGAAGCTTTCTTT. This translates into CASVTGGTEAFF.

The genes are TRBV7-9 and TRBJ1-2, with 9 bases that match TRBD1. The CDR3 sequence is 15 residues long. Germline trimming cut 4 bases from V and 7 bases from J; bases unmatched to any gene: 10. The V gene's germline CDR1 is SEHNR and CDR2 FQNEAQ (reference sequence). In DNA form, the CDR3 reads TGTGCCAGCAGCTACCCGGGACAGGGCGCTTTTGGCTACACCTTC. It is translated as CASSYPGQGAFGYTF.

J is TRBJ2-3 and V is TRBV2; D is possibly TRBD1 (5 bases). The CDR3 has 15 amino acids. V shed 3 bases and J shed 1 base, with 11 bases lying between them. The V gene's germline CDR1 is SNHLY and CDR2 FYNNEI. The CDR3 spells CASSEGRAGTDTQYF. In DNA form, the CDR3 reads TGTGCCAGCAGTGAGGGCAGGGCGGGCACAGATACGCAGTATTTT.

The chain has TRBV19 and TRBJ1-1; D call uncertain. V was shortened by 2 bases and J by 0 bases, with 10 bases between the two germline ends. The germline CDR1 and CDR2 sequences are LNHDA and SQIVND (reference sequence). The CDR3 is 15 residues long. The CDR3 DNA is TGTGCCAGTAGTATAACCGGGAAATTGAACACTGAAGCTTTCTTT. Protein product: CASSITGKLNTEAFF.

The chain employs TRBV11-3 and TRBJ2-1, with 9 nucleotides matching TRBD2. This CDR3 is 13 amino acids long. V gave up 5 bases and J gave up 12 bases; unmatched junction bases: 8. Germline lookup yields CDR1 SGHNT and CDR2 YENEEA. The CDR3 is CASSGGGASGQFF. The CDR3 DNA reads TGTGCCAGCAGCGGCGGGGGGGCCTCTGGGCAGTTCTTC.

This chain's CDR3 is CASRLTVHNSPLHF. CDR3 in DNA: TGTGCCAGCAGGCTCACAGTACATAATTCACCCCTCCACTTT. The rearrangement joins TRBV27 to TRBJ1-6; D gene uncertain. The CDR3 length is 14 residues. The V gene lost 6 bases and the J gene lost 5 bases, with 11 bases spanning the gap. Per germline, CDR1 MNHEY and CDR2 SMNVEV (reference sequence).

J is TRBJ1-3 and V is TRBV28; 7 bases are a match to TRBD1. Per germline, CDR1 MDHEN and CDR2 SYDVKM. This CDR3 comprises 13 residues. The V segment lost 4 bases and the J segment 4 bases; nucleotides outside the gene matches: 1. The CDR3, as DNA: TGTGCCAGCAGTTCGGGACAGGGAAACACCATATATTTT. Protein sequence: CASSSGQGNTIYF. The full variable domain, in which reference TRBV28 and TRBJ1-3 provide the parts outside the CDR3, is DVKVTQSSRYLVKRTGEKVFLECVQDMDHENMFWYRQDPGLGLRLIYFSYDVKMKEKGDIPEGYSVSREKKERFSLILESASTNQTSMYLCASSSGQGNTIYFGEGSWLTVV.

This clone was detected once. The chain employs TRBV10-1 and TRBJ2-5, with 14 bases fitting TRBD2. This CDR3 comprises 14 residues. With V trimmed by 10 bases and J by 9 bases, 10 bases remained unmatched. Germline V gene data show CDR1 as WNHNN and CDR2 as SYGVQD (reference sequence). The CDR3, as DNA: TGCGCCACCAGGGGACTAGCGGGGGTGGAGGCCCAGTACTTC. This sequence encodes CATRGLAGVEAQYF.

The gene calls are TRBV15 and TRBJ1-3; weak D call: TRBD1 (6 bases). Trimming shortened V by 6 bases and J by 2 bases, and 11 bases separated the two germline ends. The CDR3 length is 14 residues. Germline-derived CDR1 and CDR2 are LNHNV and YYDKDF (reference sequence). The chain's CDR3 is CATRQGLAGNTIYF. The DNA of the CDR3 is TGTGCCACCAGACAGGGTTTAGCTGGAAACACCATATATTTT.

Points on this clone: This same CDR3 is encoded by further DNA sequences in the sample. The chain carries TRBV2 and TRBJ1-1, with 7 bases identical to TRBD1. Trimming took 8 bases from V and 5 from J; bases not matched to a gene: 5. CDR1 is SNHLY and CDR2 is FYNNEI in the germline V gene. This CDR3 spans 12 amino acids. The chain's CDR3 is CASQTTGTEAFF. The CDR3 nucleotides read TGTGCCAGCCAGACGACAGGGACTGAAGCTTTCTTT. Looking up the rest from reference TRBV2 and TRBJ1-1 gives the full variable domain: EPEVTQTPSHQVTQMGQEVILRCVPISNHLYFYWYRQILGQKVEFLVSFYNNEISEKSEIFDDQFSVERPDGSNFTLKIRSTKLEDSAMYFCASQTTGTEAFFGQGTRLTVV.

The chain couples TRBV5-1 to TRBJ2-2; 7 bases match TRBD1. The germline V gene encodes CDR1 SGHRS and CDR2 YFSETQ. The V and J ends lost 0 bases and 5 bases, in that order; junction bases with no gene match: 7. There are 16 residues in the CDR3. The CDR3 region has the DNA TGCGCCAGCAGCTTGGACAGGGGCGGGCTTACCGGGGAGCTGTTTTTT. The encoded protein is CASSLDRGGLTGELFF.

The rearrangement joins TRBV4-1 to TRBJ2-1; D gene ambiguous. Trimming removed 2 bases from V and 5 bases from J, with 7 bases in between. The CDR3 loop spans 13 amino acids. Per the germline V gene, CDR1 is MGHRA and CDR2 is YSYEKL. This chain's CDR3 is CASSQSGNNEQFF. CDR3 nucleotide sequence: TGCGCCAGCAGCCAATCAGGCAACAATGAGCAGTTCTTC.

The rearrangement joins TRBV30 to TRBJ1-2; TRBD1 aligns across 12 bases. With V trimmed by 3 bases and J by 4 bases, 3 bases remained unmatched. The CDR3 has 14 residues. Germline CDR1 and CDR2: GTSNPN and SVGIG (reference sequence). The CDR3 DNA sequence: TGTGCCTGGAGCTCGGGACAGGGGGCCTATGGCTACACCTTC. This codes for CAWSSGQGAYGYTF.

The sample holds one count of this clone. The chain combines TRBV9 with TRBJ1-1; TRBD1 matches at 7 bases. The junction had 13 bases not matched to a gene; V was cut back by 7 bases and J by 1 base. Germline V gene data show CDR1 as SGDLS and CDR2 as YYNGEE. The CDR3 has 16 amino acids. The chain's CDR3 is CASGDSARRKNTEAFF. The DNA of the CDR3 is TGTGCCAGCGGGGACAGCGCCCGCCGGAAGAACACTGAAGCTTTCTTT.